This T cell receptor beta chain was documented in a study of OX40 agonist ivuxolimab in advanced cancers. Background on the study: Patients receiving dose escalation had hepatocellular carcinoma, melanoma, renal cell or head and neck cancer. Partial responses were recorded for three patients, including one with hepatocellular carcinoma and two with cutaneous melanoma. Whole-study results and caveats: Also showing low normalized T-cell clonal expansion were some of the nonresponders.

Excluded were patients having autoimmune disease history or systemic immunosuppression. V lost 0 bases and J lost 5, with 13 bases in between. Germline-derived CDR1 and CDR2 are PRHDT and FYEKMQ (reference sequence). CDR3 size: 15 residues. Concerning this clone: Its antigen is undetermined.

Only in-frame clones appear in the TCRdb table, and some are missing; sequencing was by immunoSEQ multiplex PCR. The repertoire includes 60,000 or so clones, approximately 87% of them detected once, and 5.2% sits in the top ten. The TCR comes from an adult with an advanced solid tumor such as melanoma, head and neck, liver or kidney cancer. The sample was CD4+ or CD8+ T cells sorted from blood, taken in a trial of the OX40 agonist ivuxolimab. The chain is built from TRBV13 and TRBJ2-5; the D gene is possibly TRBD1 (6 bases). CDR3 nucleotides: TGTGCCAGCAGCTTAGGGACAGGAGGTACGGAGACCCAGTACTTC. Encoded protein: CASSLGTGGTETQYF.